A single sample gave rise to the 22 T cell receptor beta chains below, sequenced in a study of radiotherapy plus CTLA-4 blockade in lung cancer. Libraries were prepared by immunoSEQ multiplex PCR; TCRdb keeps only in-frame clonotypes and omits some of them. Counted here are around 100,000 clones, approximately 75% occurring once; the ten biggest clones make up around 2.7%. The specimen comprised peripheral blood, sampled from a patient treated with radiotherapy plus ipilimumab. The receptor set was obtained from a human donor with non-small cell lung cancer who had a partial response to radiotherapy plus ipilimumab. Some clones in this sample may be carry-over from other donors' samples.

The rearrangement uses TRBV19 and TRBJ1-5; a possible D gene is TRBD1 (5 bases). Trimming cost V 7 bases and J 7 bases, with 17 bases left between them. The CDR3 has 14 residues. Germline-derived CDR1 and CDR2 are LNHDA and SQIVND (reference sequence). This CDR3 is CASTHRGDGQPQHF. CDR3 sequence (DNA): TGTGCCAGTACCCACCGGGGGGACGGCCAGCCCCAGCATTTT.

This sequence joins TRBV6-1 and TRBJ2-1, with unresolved D. Trimming removed 8 bases from V and 12 bases from J, with 17 bases in between. The germline CDR1 and CDR2 sequences are MNHNS and SASEGT. This CDR3 spans 12 amino acids. Here the CDR3 reads CASQPDFTWQFF. The DNA for the CDR3 is TGTGCCAGCCAACCAGACTTTACGTGGCAGTTCTTC.

J is TRBJ1-3 and V is TRBV2, with unresolved D. This CDR3 has 15 residues. Germline CDR1 and CDR2: SNHLY and FYNNEI. Trimming left V 6 bases short and J 2 bases short, with 14 bases between. The DNA for the CDR3 is TGTGCCAGCAGGTCTAACAGCCAACCTGGAAACACCATATATTTT. Amino acid sequence: CASRSNSQPGNTIYF.

The V gene is TRBV19, the J gene TRBJ2-5; D not resolved. Matching the DNA end better, TRBJ2-7 makes the J call doubtful. CDR3 length: 15 residues. The germline gives CDR1 LNHDA, CDR2 SQIVND (reference sequence). In DNA form, the CDR3 reads TGTGCCAGTACCCTTACTGCCGGGTCCACCTACGAGCAGTACTTC. This sequence encodes CASTLTAGSTYEQYF.

The chain is built from TRBV29-1 and TRBJ1-3; possibly TRBD1 for D (6 bases). V dropped 4 bases and J dropped 8 bases, with 18 bases sitting between them. CDR3 length: 14 residues. CDR1 is SQVTM, CDR2 ANQGSEA, per germline. The DNA of the CDR3 is TGCAGCGTTGCACCAGATGGACAGCTAGACACCATATATTTT. Its translation is CSVAPDGQLDTIYF.

V usage is TRBV4-3 and J usage is TRBJ2-3; D remains unclear. The V end was cut by 0 bases, the J end by 0 bases, with 4 bases between. The CDR3 contains 14 residues. Germline V gives CDR1 LGHNA, CDR2 YSLEER. The CDR3 DNA follows: TGCGCCAGCAGCCAAGACAGGAGCACAGATACGCAGTATTTT. It codes for CASSQDRSTDTQYF.

This clone was observed a single time. This chain joins TRBV4-2 and TRBJ1-2; no clear D gene. Germline values: CDR1 LGHNA, CDR2 YNFKEQ. The CDR3 contains 14 residues. V was pared by 4 bases and J by 2 bases, with 11 bases between. In nucleotides, the CDR3 is TGTGCCAGCAGCCGGCCCGGGAAAAACTATGGCTACACCTTC. Translating gives CASSRPGKNYGYTF.

This chain connects TRBV15 to TRBJ2-3; 7 bases are shared with TRBD2. Germline trimming cut 0 bases from V and 4 bases from J; bases unmatched to any gene: 10. CDR1 LNHNV and CDR2 YYDKDF come from the germline V gene (reference sequence). CDR3 length: 17 residues. The CDR3 loop is CATSRDRAGVAADTQYF. DNA for the CDR3: TGTGCCACCAGCAGAGATCGGGCGGGAGTAGCCGCAGATACGCAGTATTTT.

This chain connects TRBV2 to TRBJ1-5; tentative D call: TRBD1 (6 bases). Germline CDR1 and CDR2: SNHLY and FYNNEI. V lost 6 bases to trimming and J lost 0 bases, with 15 bases between them. The CDR3 totals 16 residues. CDR3 sequence (DNA): TGTGCCAGCAGCCTACAGGGTGGTAGTAGCAATCAGCCCCAGCATTTT. This encodes CASSLQGGSSNQPQHF. Full variable domain (missing parts from reference TRBV2 and TRBJ1-5): EPEVTQTPSHQVTQMGQEVILRCVPISNHLYFYWYRQILGQKVEFLVSFYNNEISEKSEIFDDQFSVERPDGSNFTLKIRSTKLEDSAMYFCASSLQGGSSNQPQHFGDGTRLSIL.

V gene TRBV11-2 combines with J gene TRBJ2-2, with a weak D call TRBD1 (5 bases). The CDR3 runs 14 residues. Germline V lookup: CDR1 SGHAT, CDR2 FQNNGV. Trimming pared 4 bases from V and 4 bases from J, leaving 10 bases between. CDR3 coding DNA: TGTGCCAGCAGCTCCCAAAGGGGCACCGGGGAGCTGTTTTTT. It yields the protein CASSSQRGTGELFF. The full variable domain, with the rest looked up from reference TRBV11-2 and TRBJ2-2, is EAGVAQSPRYKIIEKRQSVAFWCNPISGHATLYWYQQILGQGPKLLIQFQNNGVVDDSQLPKDRFSAERLKGVDSTLKIQPAKLEDSAVYLCASSSQRGTGELFFGEGSRLTVL.

This clone showed up just a few times. The genes are TRBV10-2 and TRBJ1-4; 7 nucleotides match TRBD1. From germline, CDR1 is WSHSY and CDR2 SAAADI. CDR3 length: 12 residues. The junction had 0 bases not matched to a gene; V was cut back by 8 bases and J by 3 bases. This CDR3 is CASGTANEKLFF. As DNA, the CDR3 is TGCGCCAGCGGGACAGCTAATGAAAAACTGTTTTTT.

The rearrangement links TRBV6-1 to TRBJ1-5; D is unresolved. The germline V gene encodes CDR1 MNHNS and CDR2 SASEGT. This CDR3 is built from 13 residues. V gave up 7 bases and J gave up 6 bases, with 13 bases separating them. CDR3 nucleotides: TGTGCCAGCACTTCCATGACGGGTCAGCCCCAGCATTTT. It codes for CASTSMTGQPQHF.

The chain joins TRBV6-5 to TRBJ2-7; TRBD1 matches 7 bases. The CDR3 loop spans 14 amino acids. Looked up from germline, CDR1 is MNHEY and CDR2 is SVGAGI. V gave up 5 bases and J gave up 0 bases; unmatched junction bases: 4. CDR3 loop: CASSRDSSSYEQYF. The CDR3 coding sequence is TGTGCCAGCAGTAGGGACAGCAGCTCCTACGAGCAGTACTTC.

The chain couples TRBV28 to TRBJ2-3; 10 bases align to TRBD1. The germline gives CDR1 MDHEN, CDR2 SYDVKM. The CDR3 totals 15 residues. The ends lost 5 bases at V and 0 bases at J; junction bases unmatched: 2. CDR3 amino acids: CASSGQGVSTDTQYF. CDR3 bases: TGTGCCAGCAGTGGACAGGGGGTGAGCACAGATACGCAGTATTTT.

This rearrangement joins TRBV7-2 to TRBJ2-1, with 7 bases matching TRBD1. Per germline, CDR1 SGHTA and CDR2 FQGNSA. Trimming cost V 5 bases and J 7 bases; bases outside gene matches: 5. The CDR3 is 13 residues long. The CDR3 region has the DNA TGTGCCAGCAGCCCCGACAGGGTTAATGAGCAGTTCTTC. It yields the protein CASSPDRVNEQFF.

The chain employs TRBV9 and TRBJ2-6; D gene ambiguous. The CDR3 is made up of 15 amino acids. V gave up 2 bases and J gave up 6 bases, with 12 bases separating them. CDR1 and CDR2 from the germline V gene are SGDLS and YYNGEE. CDR3 in amino acids: CASSVGDTVANVLTF. The CDR3 DNA follows: TGTGCCAGCAGCGTGGGCGACACGGTGGCCAACGTCCTGACTTTC.

This chain links TRBV9 with TRBJ2-2; TRBD2 agrees at 14 bases. V trimming: 3 bases; J trimming: 5 bases; junction bases outside the gene matches: 9. The CDR3 sequence is 18 residues long. The germline CDR1 and CDR2 sequences are SGDLS and YYNGEE. The CDR3 loop is CASSATTSGRAGTGELFF. The CDR3 region has the DNA TGTGCCAGCAGCGCAACGACTAGCGGGAGGGCCGGGACCGGGGAGCTGTTTTTT.

The rearrangement links TRBV28 to TRBJ2-6; TRBD1 agrees at 7 bases. V shed 6 bases and J 2 bases; nucleotides not matched to a gene: 4. The CDR3 loop spans 15 amino acids. The germline V gene encodes CDR1 MDHEN and CDR2 SYDVKM. The CDR3 sequence is CASRIGGAGANVLTF. The CDR3 nucleotides are TGTGCCAGCAGAATAGGGGGCGCTGGGGCCAACGTCCTGACTTTC. Looking up the rest from reference TRBV28 and TRBJ2-6 gives the full variable domain: DVKVTQSSRYLVKRTGEKVFLECVQDMDHENMFWYRQDPGLGLRLIYFSYDVKMKEKGDIPEGYSVSREKKERFSLILESASTNQTSMYLCASRIGGAGANVLTFGAGSRLTVL.

The chain uses TRBV5-1 and TRBJ2-5; 7 nucleotides agree with TRBD2. Germline loops: CDR1 SGHRS, CDR2 YFSETQ. Trimming took 7 bases from V and 5 from J; bases not matched to a gene: 11. There are 14 residues in the CDR3. CDR3 coding DNA: TGCGCCAGCGGAGGGAGGGCTGGAGGGGAGACCCAGTACTTC. Residues: CASGGRAGGETQYF.

The rearrangement uses TRBV5-5 and TRBJ2-7; 8 bases align to TRBD1. This CDR3 region has 15 residues. CDR1 is SGHKS and CDR2 is YYEKEE in the germline V gene (reference sequence). Trimming cost V 2 bases and J 7 bases; bases outside gene matches: 11. The CDR3 sequence: CASSLGGQGVREQYF. In DNA, the CDR3 is TGTGCCAGCAGCTTAGGAGGACAGGGTGTACGGGAGCAGTACTTC.

The rearrangement joins TRBV7-2 to TRBJ1-5; the D gene is possibly TRBD1 (6 bases). Looked up from germline, CDR1 is SGHTA and CDR2 is FQGNSA. The CDR3 loop spans 15 amino acids. The V end was cut by 1 base, the J end by 7 bases, with 14 bases between. The CDR3 spells CASSLERGGGQPQHF. The CDR3 nucleotides are TGTGCCAGCAGCTTAGAGAGGGGGGGTGGGCAGCCCCAGCATTTT.

The CDR3 sequence is CASSLARGQEVSLSSPLHF. The CDR3 DNA sequence: TGTGCCAGCAGCTTAGCCCGGGGACAGGAGGTTTCACTAAGTTCACCCCTCCACTTT. The chain combines TRBV7-9 with TRBJ1-6; TRBD1 matches 8 bases. Per the germline V gene, CDR1 is SEHNR and CDR2 is FQNEAQ (reference sequence). V shed 0 bases, J shed 9 bases, and the junction held 16 bases outside the gene matches. The CDR3 runs to 19 residues.